This entry concerns a single T cell receptor (beta chain). The antigen is undetermined. The entry originates in a study of graft-versus-host responses after intestinal transplantation. Whole-study context: Anti-thymocyte globulin induction was given to all recipients, followed by tacrolimus and steroids for approximately three years.

Clones were read by immunoSEQ multiplex PCR, and TCRdb kept only the in-frame ones, dropping some. The table has about 120,000 clones, roughly 95% seen once. Germline V gives CDR1 SEHNR, CDR2 FQNEAQ (reference sequence). The CDR3 covers 17 residues. V was trimmed by 6 bases and J by 1 base, leaving 19 bases between them. The chain couples TRBV7-9 to TRBJ2-1; the D gene is possibly TRBD2 (6 bases). Sequenced here: unstimulated CD8+ T cells sorted from spleen or lymph node cells, sampled before intestinal transplant. This TCR derives from a human donor who received an intestinal transplant. CDR3 sequence reads: CASSPGTAQQSYNEQFF. Here the CDR3 DNA reads TGTGCCAGCAGTCCAGGGACTGCGCAGCAATCCTACAATGAGCAGTTCTTC.